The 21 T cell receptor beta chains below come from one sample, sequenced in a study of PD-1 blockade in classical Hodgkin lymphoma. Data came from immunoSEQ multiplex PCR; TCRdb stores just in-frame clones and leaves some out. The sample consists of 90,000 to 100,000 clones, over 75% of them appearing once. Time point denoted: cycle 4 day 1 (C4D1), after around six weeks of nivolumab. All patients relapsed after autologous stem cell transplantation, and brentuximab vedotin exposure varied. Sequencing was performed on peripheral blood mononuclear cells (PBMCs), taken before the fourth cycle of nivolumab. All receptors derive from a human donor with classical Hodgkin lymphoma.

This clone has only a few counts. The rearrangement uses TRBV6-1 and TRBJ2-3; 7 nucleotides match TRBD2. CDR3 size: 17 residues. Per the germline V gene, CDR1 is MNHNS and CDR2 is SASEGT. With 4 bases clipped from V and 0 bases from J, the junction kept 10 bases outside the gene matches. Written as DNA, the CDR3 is TGTGCCAGCAGTGCGAGGAGCGGGGCCCTAAGCACAGATACGCAGTATTTT. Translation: CASSARSGALSTDTQYF.

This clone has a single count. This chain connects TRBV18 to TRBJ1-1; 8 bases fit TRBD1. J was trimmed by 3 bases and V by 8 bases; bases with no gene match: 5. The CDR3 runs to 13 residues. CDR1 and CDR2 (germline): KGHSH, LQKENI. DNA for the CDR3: TGTGCCAGCCTAGACAGGGGTGACACTGAAGCTTTCTTT. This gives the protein CASLDRGDTEAFF.

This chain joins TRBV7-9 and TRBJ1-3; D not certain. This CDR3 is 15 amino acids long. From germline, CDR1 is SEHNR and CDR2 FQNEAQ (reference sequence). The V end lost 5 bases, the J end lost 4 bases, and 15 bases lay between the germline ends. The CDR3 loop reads CASSLDGPLGNTIYF. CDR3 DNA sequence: TGTGCCAGCAGCCTGGACGGACCCCTCGGAAACACCATATATTTT.

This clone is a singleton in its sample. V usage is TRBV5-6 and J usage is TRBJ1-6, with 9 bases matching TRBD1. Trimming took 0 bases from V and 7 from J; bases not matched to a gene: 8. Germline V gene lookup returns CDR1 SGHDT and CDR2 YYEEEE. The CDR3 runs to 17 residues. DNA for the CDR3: TGTGCCAGCAGCTTGGCCGGACAGGGGCTACCAAATTCACCCCTCCACTTT. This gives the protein CASSLAGQGLPNSPLHF.

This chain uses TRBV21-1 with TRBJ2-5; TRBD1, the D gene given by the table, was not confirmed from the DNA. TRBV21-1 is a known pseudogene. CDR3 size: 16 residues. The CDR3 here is CASSTIRGRHQETQYF. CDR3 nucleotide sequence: TGTGCCAGCAGCACAATCAGGGGGCGACACCAAGAGACCCAGTACTTC.

The DNA for the CDR3 is TGTGCCAGCAGCGTAGGTGGGGACTATGGCTACACCTTC. This translates into CASSVGGDYGYTF. The chain uses TRBV9 and TRBJ1-2; D remains unclear. The V end lost 0 bases, the J end lost 3 bases, and 6 bases lay between the germline ends. CDR3 size: 13 residues. In germline, CDR1 is SGDLS, CDR2 YYNGEE.

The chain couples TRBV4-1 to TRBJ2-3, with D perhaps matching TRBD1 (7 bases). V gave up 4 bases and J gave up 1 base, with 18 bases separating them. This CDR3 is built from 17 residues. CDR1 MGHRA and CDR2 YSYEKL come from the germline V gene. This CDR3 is CASSPPRGRSGTDTQYF. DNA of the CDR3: TGCGCCAGCAGCCCCCCCAGGGGGAGGAGCGGCACAGATACGCAGTATTTT.

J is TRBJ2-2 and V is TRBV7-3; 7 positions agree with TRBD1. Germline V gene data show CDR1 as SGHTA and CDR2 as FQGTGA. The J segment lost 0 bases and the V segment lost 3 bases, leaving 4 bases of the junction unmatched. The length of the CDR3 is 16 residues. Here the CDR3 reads CASSFRQGPNTGELFF. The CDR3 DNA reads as TGTGCCAGCAGCTTCCGACAGGGCCCGAACACCGGGGAGCTGTTTTTT.

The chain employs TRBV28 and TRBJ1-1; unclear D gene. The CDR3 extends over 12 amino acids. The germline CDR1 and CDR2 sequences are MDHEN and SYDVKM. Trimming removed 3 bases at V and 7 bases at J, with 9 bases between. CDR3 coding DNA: TGTGCCAGCAGTTTTAGAGGTAATGAAGCTTTCTTT. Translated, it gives CASSFRGNEAFF.

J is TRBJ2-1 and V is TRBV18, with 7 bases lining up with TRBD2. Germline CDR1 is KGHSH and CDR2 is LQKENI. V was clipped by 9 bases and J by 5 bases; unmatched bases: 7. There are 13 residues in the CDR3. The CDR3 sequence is CASKGTIHNEQFF. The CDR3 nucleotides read TGTGCCAGTAAGGGGACTATCCACAATGAGCAGTTCTTC.

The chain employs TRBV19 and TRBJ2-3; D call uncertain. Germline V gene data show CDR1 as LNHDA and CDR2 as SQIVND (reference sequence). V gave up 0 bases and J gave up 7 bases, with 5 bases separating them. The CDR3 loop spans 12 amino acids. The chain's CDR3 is CASSIDLYTQYF. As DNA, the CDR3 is TGTGCCAGTAGTATAGACCTGTATACGCAGTATTTT.

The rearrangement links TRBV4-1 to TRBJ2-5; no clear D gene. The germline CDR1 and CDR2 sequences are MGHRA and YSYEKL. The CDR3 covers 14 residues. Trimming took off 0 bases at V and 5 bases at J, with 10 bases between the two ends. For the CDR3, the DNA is TGCGCCAGCAGCCAAGAAGGCTCACGGGAGACCCAGTACTTC. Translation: CASSQEGSRETQYF.

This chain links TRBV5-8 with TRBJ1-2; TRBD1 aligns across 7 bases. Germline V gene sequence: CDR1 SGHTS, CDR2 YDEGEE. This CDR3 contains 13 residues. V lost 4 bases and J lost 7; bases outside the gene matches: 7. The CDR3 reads CASSVYRGSGYTF. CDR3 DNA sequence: TGTGCCAGCAGCGTATACAGGGGATCTGGCTACACCTTC.

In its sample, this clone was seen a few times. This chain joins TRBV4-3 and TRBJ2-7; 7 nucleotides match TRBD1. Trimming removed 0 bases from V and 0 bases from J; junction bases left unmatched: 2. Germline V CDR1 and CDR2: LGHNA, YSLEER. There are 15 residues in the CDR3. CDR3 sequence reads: CASSQDDRASYEQYF. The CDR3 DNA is TGCGCCAGCAGCCAAGATGACAGGGCCTCCTACGAGCAGTACTTC.

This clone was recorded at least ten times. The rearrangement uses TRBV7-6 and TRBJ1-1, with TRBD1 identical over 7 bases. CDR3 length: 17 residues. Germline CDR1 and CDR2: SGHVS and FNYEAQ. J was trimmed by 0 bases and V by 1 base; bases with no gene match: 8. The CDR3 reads CASSLGSGGLMNTEAFF. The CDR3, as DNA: TGTGCCAGCAGCTTAGGCTCAGGGGGACTAATGAACACTGAAGCTTTCTTT.

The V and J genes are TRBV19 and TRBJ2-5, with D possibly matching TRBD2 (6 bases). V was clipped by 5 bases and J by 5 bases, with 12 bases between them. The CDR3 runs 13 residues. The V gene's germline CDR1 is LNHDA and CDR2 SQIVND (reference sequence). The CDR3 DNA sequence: TGTGCCAGTAGTCCCTTAGGAGGGGAGACCCAGTACTTC. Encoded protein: CASSPLGGETQYF.

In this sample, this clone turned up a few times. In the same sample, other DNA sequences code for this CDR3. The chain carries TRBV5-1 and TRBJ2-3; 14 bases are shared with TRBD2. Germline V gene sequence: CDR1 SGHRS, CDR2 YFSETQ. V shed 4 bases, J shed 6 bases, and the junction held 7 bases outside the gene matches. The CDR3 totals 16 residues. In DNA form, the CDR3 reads TGCGCCAGCAGCCTAAGGGGACTAGCGGGGGTTGATACGCAGTATTTT. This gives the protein CASSLRGLAGVDTQYF. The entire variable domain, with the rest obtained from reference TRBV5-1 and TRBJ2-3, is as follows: KAGVTQTPRYLIKTRGQQVTLSCSPISGHRSVSWYQQTPGQGLQFLFEYFSETQRNKGNFPGRFSGRQFSNSRSEMNVSTLELGDSALYLCASSLRGLAGVDTQYFGPGTRLTVL.

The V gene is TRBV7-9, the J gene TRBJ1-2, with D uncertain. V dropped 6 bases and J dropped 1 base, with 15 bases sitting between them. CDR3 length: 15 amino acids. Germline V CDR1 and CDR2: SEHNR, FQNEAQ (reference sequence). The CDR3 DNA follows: TGTGCCAGCAGTCCTTCAGCAGCGTTTAACTATGGCTACACCTTC. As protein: CASSPSAAFNYGYTF.

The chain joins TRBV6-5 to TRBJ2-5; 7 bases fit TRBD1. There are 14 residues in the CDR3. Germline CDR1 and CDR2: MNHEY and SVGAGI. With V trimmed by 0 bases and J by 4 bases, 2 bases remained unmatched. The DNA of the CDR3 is TGTGCCAGCAGTTACTCTGGACAGGCAGAGACCCAGTACTTC. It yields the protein CASSYSGQAETQYF.

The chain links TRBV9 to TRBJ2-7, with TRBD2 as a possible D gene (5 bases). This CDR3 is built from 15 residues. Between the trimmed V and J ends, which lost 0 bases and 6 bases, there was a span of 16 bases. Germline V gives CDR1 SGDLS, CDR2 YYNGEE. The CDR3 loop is CASSVGETSAGEQYF. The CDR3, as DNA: TGTGCCAGCAGCGTAGGGGAGACCAGCGCGGGCGAGCAGTACTTC.

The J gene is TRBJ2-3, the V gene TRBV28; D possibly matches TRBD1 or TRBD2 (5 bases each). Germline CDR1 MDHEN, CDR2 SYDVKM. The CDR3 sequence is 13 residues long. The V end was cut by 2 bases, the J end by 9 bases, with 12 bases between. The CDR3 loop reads CASSLGGWWTQYF. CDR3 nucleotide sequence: TGTGCCAGCAGTTTAGGGGGATGGTGGACGCAGTATTTT.